This T cell receptor beta chain was identified in a study of patients and donors after allogeneic stem cell transplantation. The germline gives CDR1 MGHRA, CDR2 YSYEKL. V dropped 0 bases and J dropped 11 bases, with 20 bases sitting between them. The CDR3 is 16 residues long. TCRdb re-called the RT-PCR reads with MiXCR, one entry per CDR3 protein. The sample has roughly 960,000 distinct CDR3 sequences, roughly 18% seen once. This clonotype was observed many times. The material sequenced was blood, either unsorted or a sorted T cell fraction (not recorded which). The chain is built from TRBV4-1 and TRBJ1-5; the D gene is possibly TRBD1 (6 bases). The receptor was derived from a human donor who was either an allogeneic HSCT recipient or a stem cell or donor lymphocyte infusion donor (not recorded which). It is not recorded whose cells these are; they may come from a transplant donor. CDR3 amino acids: CASSQDPTGHSWAQHF. Here the CDR3 DNA reads TGCGCCAGCAGCCAAGATCCGACAGGTCATTCGTGGGCCCAGCATTTT.